Below, 17 T cell receptor beta chains from the same sample are listed, as sequenced in a study of cytomegalovirus exposure and HLA in healthy donors. The assay was immunoSEQ multiplex PCR, and TCRdb's table has in-frame clones only and misses some. The sample lists hundreds of thousands of clones, 86% occurring once. Sequencing was performed on PBMCs. These receptors were taken from a woman aged 18-30 years in good health and CMV-seronegative.

The genes are TRBV5-4 and TRBJ2-7; TRBD2 agrees at 7 bases. Germline V gene lookup returns CDR1 SGHNT and CDR2 YYREEE (reference sequence). Trimming removed 5 bases from V and 3 bases from J; junction bases left unmatched: 8. The CDR3 runs 14 residues. CDR3 residues: CASRPGGSSYEQYF. CDR3 coding DNA: TGTGCCAGCAGACCGGGGGGTAGCAGCTACGAGCAGTACTTC.

There are a few counts of this clone. This chain links TRBV5-6 with TRBJ1-5; D possibly corresponds to TRBD1 (6 bases). This CDR3 contains 14 residues. The V and J ends lost 2 bases and 7 bases respectively, with 13 bases between them. CDR1 SGHDT and CDR2 YYEEEE come from the germline V gene. CDR3 in DNA: TGTGCCAGCAGCTTTCGGGGGGCGCGGCAGCCCCAGCATTTT. Amino acid sequence: CASSFRGARQPQHF.

V gene TRBV5-1 combines with J gene TRBJ2-5; the match to TRBD2 covers 14 bases. CDR1 and CDR2 (germline): SGHRS, YFSETQ. Germline trimming cut 2 bases from V and 9 bases from J; bases unmatched to any gene: 18. The CDR3 length is 19 residues. The CDR3 protein is CASSFLPGLAGAPRGAQYF. Here the CDR3 DNA reads TGCGCCAGCAGCTTCCTACCGGGACTAGCGGGAGCGCCCCGTGGGGCCCAGTACTTC.

This clone was found once. The rearrangement joins TRBV28 to TRBJ1-1; D remains unclear. Germline V CDR1 and CDR2: MDHEN, SYDVKM. The CDR3 covers 13 residues. Trimming took 3 bases from V and 0 from J, leaving 5 bases between them. The CDR3 DNA sequence: TGTGCCAGCAGTTTCTTTGTGAACACTGAAGCTTTCTTT. Its translation is CASSFFVNTEAFF.

The V call is TRBV5-4, the J call TRBJ2-7; D gene uncertain. V was pared by 4 bases and J by 7 bases, with 15 bases between. Germline CDR1 and CDR2: SGHNT and YYREEE (reference sequence). The CDR3 is 13 amino acids. CDR3 DNA: TGTGCCAGCAGCCTAGGATCGGCGGAGGAGCAGTACTTC. It encodes CASSLGSAEEQYF.

This chain uses TRBV29-1 with TRBJ2-1; 8 nucleotides match TRBD2. The J segment lost 4 bases and the V segment lost 5 bases, leaving 7 bases of the junction unmatched. In germline, CDR1 is SQVTM, CDR2 ANQGSEA. CDR3 length equals 14 residues. CDR3 nucleotides: TGCAGCGTTAAAAGCGGGGGAGTTTACAATGAGCAGTTCTTC. Its protein is CSVKSGGVYNEQFF.

This clone was recorded once. The genes are TRBV2 and TRBJ2-5; TRBD1 aligns across 7 bases. The CDR3 has 15 amino acids. CDR1 and CDR2 from the germline V gene are SNHLY and FYNNEI. V gave up 3 bases and J gave up 5 bases; unmatched junction bases: 9. The CDR3 is CASSELDRLFETQYF. DNA of the CDR3: TGTGCCAGCAGTGAGCTGGACAGGCTTTTCGAGACCCAGTACTTC.

This clone has more than one count but fewer than ten. This chain joins TRBV6-5 and TRBJ1-2; D possibly corresponds to TRBD1 (5 bases). Germline V gives CDR1 MNHEY, CDR2 SVGAGI. Trimming took off 5 bases at V and 8 bases at J, with 12 bases between the two ends. This CDR3 is built from 12 residues. CDR3 amino acids: CASSPDIRGYTF. The CDR3 DNA sequence: TGTGCCAGCAGTCCGGACATCAGGGGCTACACCTTC.

This chain joins TRBV7-9 and TRBJ1-1; 7 positions agree with TRBD1. The germline CDR1 and CDR2 sequences are SEHNR and FQNEAQ (reference sequence). The ends lost 6 bases at V and 1 base at J; junction bases unmatched: 2. The CDR3 has 13 amino acids. Written as DNA, the CDR3 is TGTGCCAGCAGTCGGGACAGGAACACTGAAGCTTTCTTT. Amino acid sequence: CASSRDRNTEAFF.

There are many counts of this clone. The rearrangement joins TRBV4-2 to TRBJ1-5; D remains unclear. The V gene's germline CDR1 is LGHNA and CDR2 YNFKEQ. V lost 0 bases, J lost 7 bases, and 13 bases lay in between. CDR3 size: 15 residues. This CDR3 reads CASSQDETKPQPQHF. CDR3 bases: TGTGCCAGCAGCCAAGATGAGACAAAGCCCCAGCCCCAGCATTTT.

This clone was counted a single time. The gene calls are TRBV4-1 and TRBJ2-7, with a tentative D call TRBD1 (6 bases). CDR3 length: 15 amino acids. The germline V and J ends were trimmed by 2 bases and 4 bases, with 15 bases remaining between them. Germline V gene lookup returns CDR1 MGHRA and CDR2 YSYEKL. CDR3 in amino acids: CASSQLRDTDYEQYF. The CDR3 DNA sequence: TGCGCCAGCAGCCAACTACGGGACACTGATTACGAGCAGTACTTC.

To note about this clone: Additional DNA sequences in this sample encode the identical CDR3. The chain uses TRBV18 and TRBJ1-1; 9 bases match TRBD1. The CDR3 totals 15 residues. The germline V gene has CDR1 KGHSH and CDR2 LQKENI. Losses at the gene ends were 3 bases for V and 1 base for J; bases not matched to a gene: 3. Here the CDR3 reads CASSPGQGGNTEAFF. As DNA, the CDR3 is TGTGCCAGCTCACCGGGACAGGGAGGGAACACTGAAGCTTTCTTT.

V usage is TRBV6-1 and J usage is TRBJ2-7; 7 bases align to TRBD2. CDR1 and CDR2 (germline): MNHNS, SASEGT. Trimming at V came to 1 base and at J to 1 base, leaving 13 bases not matched to a gene. This CDR3 has 18 amino acids. The CDR3 here is CASSEGVSGLGKSYEQYF. The CDR3 coding sequence is TGTGCCAGCAGTGAAGGGGTGTCCGGACTAGGGAAATCCTACGAGCAGTACTTC.

The gene calls are TRBV28 and TRBJ2-7; 9 nucleotides align to TRBD2. Trimming at V came to 2 bases and at J to 2 bases, leaving 10 bases not matched to a gene. The CDR3 loop spans 17 amino acids. Germline V lookup: CDR1 MDHEN, CDR2 SYDVKM. Written as DNA, the CDR3 is TGTGCCAGCAGTTTAGGGGGTAGCGGGAGTCTTACCTACGAGCAGTACTTC. It encodes CASSLGGSGSLTYEQYF.

The genes are TRBV15 and TRBJ2-5; 12 bases are shared with TRBD2. After removal of 2 bases from V and 0 bases from J, the junction contained 4 bases not matched to a gene. The CDR3 has 17 amino acids. Germline V gene data show CDR1 as LNHNV and CDR2 as YYDKDF (reference sequence). The CDR3 reads CATSRSRLAGDQETQYF. In nucleotides, the CDR3 is TGTGCCACCAGCAGATCGCGACTAGCGGGGGACCAAGAGACCCAGTACTTC.

The V call is TRBV10-2, the J call TRBJ2-2, with 7 bases matching TRBD2. CDR1 and CDR2 from the germline V gene are WSHSY and SAAADI. The CDR3 spans 14 residues. The trim removed 8 bases at V and 3 bases at J, leaving 6 bases unmatched. For the CDR3, the DNA is TGCGCCAGCGGAAGACTAGCTGACACCGGGGAGCTGTTTTTT. It yields the protein CASGRLADTGELFF.

The chain is built from TRBV4-1 and TRBJ2-3, with 13 nucleotides matching TRBD2. With 4 bases clipped from V and 1 base from J, the junction kept 11 bases outside the gene matches. The CDR3 has 19 residues. CDR1 and CDR2 from the germline V gene are MGHRA and YSYEKL. The CDR3, as DNA: TGCGCCAGCAGCCTGAGTAGACTAGCGGGGGGAGGCGGCACAGATACGCAGTATTTT. It codes for CASSLSRLAGGGGTDTQYF.